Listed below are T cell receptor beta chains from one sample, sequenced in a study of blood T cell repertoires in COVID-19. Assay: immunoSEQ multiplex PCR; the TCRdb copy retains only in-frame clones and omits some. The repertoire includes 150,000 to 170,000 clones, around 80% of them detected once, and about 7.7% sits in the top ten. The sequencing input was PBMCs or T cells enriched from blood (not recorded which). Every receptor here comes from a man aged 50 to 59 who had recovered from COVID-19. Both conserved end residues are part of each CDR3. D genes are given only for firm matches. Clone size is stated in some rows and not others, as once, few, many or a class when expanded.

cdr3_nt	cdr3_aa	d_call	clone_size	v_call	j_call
TGTGCCAGCAGCTTAGATATGTCGGGCGGGGAGACCCAGTACTTC	CASSLDMSGGETQYF	.	.	TRBV7-9	TRBJ2-5
TGTGCCAGCTCATCAGGGGGCGCAAGCAATCAGCCCCAGCATTTT	CASSSGGASNQPQHF	TRBD1	.	TRBV18	TRBJ1-5
TGTGCCAGTAGTCCCGGGACAGGTAGGACAGATACGCAGTATTTT	CASSPGTGRTDTQYF	TRBD1	.	TRBV19	TRBJ2-3
TGTGCCAGCAGCTTAGGGGGTCTAGGAACCTCAGAGACCCAGTACTTC	CASSLGGLGTSETQYF	.	.	TRBV5-4	TRBJ2-5
TGTGCCAGCAGTGAATCGACAGGGCGTCAGCCCCAGCATTTT	CASSESTGRQPQHF	TRBD1	.	TRBV2	TRBJ1-5
TGTGCCAGCAGCCGATCCACAGGGTCGACGGGCTACACCTTC	CASSRSTGSTGYTF	.	once	TRBV5-6	TRBJ1-2
TGTGCCAGCAGTCCAACGGGTTATGGCTACACCTTC	CASSPTGYGYTF	.	.	TRBV6-5	TRBJ1-2
TGTGCCAGCAGCTTCAACAGGGGTGCCACTGAAGCTTTCTTT	CASSFNRGATEAFF	TRBD1	.	TRBV7-2	TRBJ1-1
TGTGCCAGCAGCCCCCCCCCGACAGGGGTCGGAAACACCATATATTTT	CASSPPPTGVGNTIYF	TRBD1	.	TRBV7-9	TRBJ1-3
TGTGCCAGCAGGCGGACAGGGAGCACCGGGGAGCTGTTTTTT	CASRRTGSTGELFF	TRBD1	.	TRBV5-6	TRBJ2-2
TGCGCCAGCAGCCAAGATTTAGGGAGACGAAACACTGAAGCTTTCTTT	CASSQDLGRRNTEAFF	.	once	TRBV4-3	TRBJ1-1
TGCAGCGGGGGACAGTTCAACACTGAAGCTTTCTTT	CSGGQFNTEAFF	TRBD1	.	TRBV29-1	TRBJ1-1
TGTGCCTGGAGTGTAGCTAGACACGAGCAGTACTTC	CAWSVARHEQYF	.	.	TRBV30	TRBJ2-7
TGTGCCAGCAGCGGGACAACAGCATATAATTCACCCCTCCACTTT	CASSGTTAYNSPLHF	.	many	TRBV9	TRBJ1-6
TGTGCCAGCACTAGACTGAATAGCAATCAGCCCCAGCATTTT	CASTRLNSNQPQHF	.	.	TRBV2	TRBJ1-5
TGTGCCAGCAGCCGACCGGGACAGGGGGCGTGGGAGCAGTACTTC	CASSRPGQGAWEQYF	TRBD1	few	TRBV14	TRBJ2-7
TGTGCCAGCAGCCAGATGCGGGTAGGGCAGCCCCAGCATTTT	CASSQMRVGQPQHF	.	.	TRBV7-2	TRBJ1-5
TGTGCCAGCTCACCCCGGGACATGACCACAGATACGCAGTATTTT	CASSPRDMTTDTQYF	.	.	TRBV18	TRBJ2-3
TGTGCCAGCAGCTTAGGACAGGGTCTCGGGGAGCTGTTTTTT	CASSLGQGLGELFF	TRBD1	.	TRBV11-3	TRBJ2-2
TGCGCCAGCAGCCAAGACAGGATTAACTCTGGAAACACCATATATTTT	CASSQDRINSGNTIYF	.	.	TRBV4-3	TRBJ1-3
TGTGCCAGCAGTTACTCCCCCGGGACAGGGGGTGAGCAGTACTTC	CASSYSPGTGGEQYF	TRBD1	.	TRBV6-5	TRBJ2-7
TGTGCCACCGACCTAGGACAGGGGATGAATGAGCAGTTCTTC	CATDLGQGMNEQFF	TRBD1	once	TRBV10-3	TRBJ2-1
TGCGCCAGCAGCCCACCTCGACAGGGCGACTCCTACGAGCAGTACTTC	CASSPPRQGDSYEQYF	TRBD1	many	TRBV4-1	TRBJ2-7
TGTGCCAGCAGCCCGGGACAGGGGGCCTATGGCTACACCTTC	CASSPGQGAYGYTF	TRBD1	.	TRBV3-1/TRBV3-2	TRBJ1-2
TGTGCCAGCAGCCCAGGGGGGTCCAGCAATCAGCCCCAGCATTTT	CASSPGGSSNQPQHF	TRBD1	few	TRBV7-2	TRBJ1-5
TGTGCCAGCAGCCCCGGGACAGGGACCAATCAGCCCCAGCATTTT	CASSPGTGTNQPQHF	TRBD1	.	TRBV7-9	TRBJ1-5
TGTGCCAGCAGCTTATACGGAATGGCAGGTAAAGACGAGCAGTTCTTC	CASSLYGMAGKDEQFF	.	.	TRBV7-9	TRBJ2-1
TGTGCCAGCAGCCCCAGGACTAGCGGGGGGGAGACCCAGTACTTC	CASSPRTSGGETQYF	TRBD2	.	TRBV14	TRBJ2-5
TGTGCCAGCTCACCGTTGCGGGGGGAACCGAACACCGGGGAGCTGTTTTTT	CASSPLRGEPNTGELFF	TRBD2	.	TRBV18	TRBJ2-2
TGTGCCAGCTCACCCAGGGGTGAAAACACTGAAGCTTTCTTT	CASSPRGENTEAFF	.	.	TRBV18	TRBJ1-1
TGTGCCAGTAGTATTGCAGGGCACTATGGCTACACCTTC	CASSIAGHYGYTF	.	.	TRBV19	TRBJ1-2
TGTGCCAGCAGCGCAGAGGACAGTTCCTTCTCTGGGGCCAACGTCCTGACTTTC	CASSAEDSSFSGANVLTF	.	.	TRBV9	TRBJ2-6
TGTGCCAGCAGCATCGGGACAGCGGGCAATGAGCAGTTCTTC	CASSIGTAGNEQFF	.	.	TRBV5-8	TRBJ2-1
TGTGCCAGCTCACGGATAGTAAGACTAGCGGGGAATGAGCAGTTCTTC	CASSRIVRLAGNEQFF	TRBD2	.	TRBV2	TRBJ2-1
TGTGCCACCTTCGCTAGGGGAGGTGTCAGCAATCAGCCCCAGCATTTT	CATFARGGVSNQPQHF	.	.	TRBV19	TRBJ1-5
TGTGCCAGCAGCTTGGAGACAGGGATGGGTGAGCAGTTCTTC	CASSLETGMGEQFF	TRBD1	.	TRBV7-2	TRBJ2-1
TGTGCCAGCAGCTTAGGTATAGGACACTACTATGGCTACACCTTC	CASSLGIGHYYGYTF	.	.	TRBV7-9	TRBJ1-2
TGCGCCAGCAGTCCTCTAGCTGTAAACACCGGGGAGCTGTTTTTT	CASSPLAVNTGELFF	.	once	TRBV5-1	TRBJ2-2
TGTGCCAGCTCACCTACAGGGGCACAATTTAGCACAGATACGCAGTATTTT	CASSPTGAQFSTDTQYF	TRBD1	.	TRBV18	TRBJ2-3
TGTGCCAGCAGCCCCACCGCCGGGACTAGGGGGTCGAATGAGCAGTTCTTC	CASSPTAGTRGSNEQFF	TRBD2	.	TRBV3-1/TRBV3-2	TRBJ2-1
TGTGCCAGTACTCCCGGGAGATCTCAGCCCCAGCATTTT	CASTPGRSQPQHF	.	.	TRBV19	TRBJ1-5
TGTGCCAGCAAACTCCAGGGCTCTGGAAACACCATATATTTT	CASKLQGSGNTIYF	.	.	TRBV2	TRBJ1-3
TGCGCCAGCAATACAGGGGGCCCCATAAACACTGAAGCTTTCTTT	CASNTGGPINTEAFF	TRBD1	few	TRBV4-1	TRBJ1-1
TGTGCCAGCTCAAAGATCCGGGACAGGGGTAACTATGGCTACACCTTC	CASSKIRDRGNYGYTF	TRBD1	once	TRBV18	TRBJ1-2
TGTGCCAGCAGCCAAGGCCCAGGGGGCCCGCCCTACGAGCAGTACTTC	CASSQGPGGPPYEQYF	TRBD1	once	TRBV4-2	TRBJ2-7
TGTGCCTGGACTACAGGGAACCAGCCCCAGCATTTT	CAWTTGNQPQHF	.	.	TRBV30	TRBJ1-5
TGTGCCAGCAGTTTAATGGGGGGAAATCAGCCCCAGCATTTT	CASSLMGGNQPQHF	.	many	TRBV27	TRBJ1-5
TGTGCCAGCAGCCAGGGCCTAGGAAGCTCCTACGAGCAGTACTTC	CASSQGLGSSYEQYF	.	many	TRBV7-3	TRBJ2-7
TGTGCCAGTAGTCCCCTTGAGGGATTCGCTTTCTCTGGCGCCAACGTCCTGACTTTC	CASSPLEGFAFSGANVLTF	.	.	TRBV19	TRBJ2-6
TGTGCCAGCAGACCTTGGGCCGTCACAGATACGCAGTATTTT	CASRPWAVTDTQYF	.	.	TRBV27	TRBJ2-3
TGTGCCAGCACCCAGACAGGGGAGGTCTATGGCTACACCTTC	CASTQTGEVYGYTF	TRBD1	.	TRBV7-9	TRBJ1-2
TGTGCCAGCAGCTTAGGATTTATGAGGCCTCGCGGGGAGCTGTTTTTT	CASSLGFMRPRGELFF	.	few	TRBV11-2	TRBJ2-2
TGTGCCAGCAGTTTAGCAGGGGGATACGAGCAGTACTTC	CASSLAGGYEQYF	TRBD1	.	TRBV27	TRBJ2-7
TGTGCCAGCAGTCGACAGGGGGCTGTGGGTCAGCCCCAGCATTTT	CASSRQGAVGQPQHF	TRBD1	.	TRBV2	TRBJ1-5
TGTGCCAGCAGCGAAGGGACAGGGGGCTCCTACGAGCAGTACTTC	CASSEGTGGSYEQYF	TRBD1	.	TRBV7-9	TRBJ2-7